Listed below are T cell receptor beta chains from one sample, sequenced in a study of T cell repertoires in cytomegalovirus infection. TCRdb re-called the reads with MiXCR, one entry per CDR3 protein. Among about 70,000 distinct CDR3 sequences, 20% were seen once, and the ten largest hold roughly two thirds. Antigens for these TCRs are unknown. Material: CD8+ T cells from cultured PBMCs, obtained from culture after CMV antigen stimulation. The receptor set was obtained from a human donor in good health (CMV status not recorded). Some clones in this sample may be carry-over from other donors' samples. The CDR3 runs from the conserved cysteine through the conserved F or W. Fields, in order: V gene, clone size, J gene, D gene, CDR3 DNA, CDR3 protein. A D gene is named only where the DNA matches it firmly. Not all rows give a size; the values are once, few, many and, for expanded clones, a class.

V gene: TRBV27; clone size: few; J gene: TRBJ2-1; D gene: TRBD2; CDR3 DNA: TGTGCCAGCAGCTTAGCGGGGGCCCTACCTTACAATGAGCAGTTCTTC; CDR3 protein: CASSLAGALPYNEQFF
V gene: TRBV28; clone size: few; J gene: TRBJ2-6; D gene: TRBD1; CDR3 DNA: TGTGCCAGCAGTTGGGGGACAGAGATCTTCTCTGGGGCCAACGTCCTGACTTTC; CDR3 protein: CASSWGTEIFSGANVLTF
V gene: TRBV4-1; clone size: few; J gene: TRBJ1-2; D gene: TRBD1; CDR3 DNA: TGCGCCAGCAGACCTAATATCGACAGGGATGGGGACTATGGCTACACCTTC; CDR3 protein: CASRPNIDRDGDYGYTF
V gene: TRBV4-1; clone size: many; J gene: TRBJ2-5; D gene: TRBD2; CDR3 DNA: TGCGCCAGCAGCGCCGGCGGGAGGGAGACCCAGTACTTC; CDR3 protein: CASSAGGRETQYF
V gene: TRBV12-3/TRBV12-4; clone size: few; J gene: TRBJ2-3; D gene: NA; CDR3 DNA: TGTGCCAGCAGTCCGACATTGTTCGATACGCAGTATTTT; CDR3 protein: CASSPTLFDTQYF
V gene: TRBV7-9; clone size: few; J gene: TRBJ2-7; D gene: TRBD1; CDR3 DNA: TGTGCCAGCAGCTCCTCCGACAGGGGTAGCTACGAGCAGTACTTC; CDR3 protein: CASSSSDRGSYEQYF
V gene: TRBV7-2; clone size: few; J gene: TRBJ2-3; D gene: NA; CDR3 DNA: TGTGCCAGCAGCTCTAGGGATACGCAGTATTTT; CDR3 protein: CASSSRDTQYF
V gene: TRBV7-6; clone size: NA; J gene: TRBJ2-7; D gene: TRBD2; CDR3 DNA: TGTGCCAGCAGCTTAGCCCCGGCGGGGGGGGGCCTCGAGCAGTACTTC; CDR3 protein: CASSLAPAGGGLEQYF
V gene: TRBV27; clone size: NA; J gene: TRBJ1-5; D gene: NA; CDR3 DNA: TGTGCCAGCCCCCCCCTCCACTCGACGGAAGATTATAGCAATCAGCCCCAGCATTTT; CDR3 protein: CASPPLHSTEDYSNQPQHF
V gene: TRBV7-6; clone size: NA; J gene: TRBJ2-1; D gene: NA; CDR3 DNA: TGTGCCAGCAGCTGGTACTCTGAGGGGAATGAGCAGTTCTTC; CDR3 protein: CASSWYSEGNEQFF
V gene: TRBV7-2; clone size: few; J gene: TRBJ2-7; D gene: TRBD2; CDR3 DNA: TGTGCCAGCAGCTTCCTAGCGGGGGCCGCCTACGAGCAGTACTTC; CDR3 protein: CASSFLAGAAYEQYF
V gene: TRBV7-2; clone size: few; J gene: TRBJ1-2; D gene: TRBD1; CDR3 DNA: TGTGCCAGCAGCTGGGGACAGGGGCCTAACTATGGCTACACCTTC; CDR3 protein: CASSWGQGPNYGYTF
V gene: TRBV5-4; clone size: NA; J gene: TRBJ1-2; D gene: TRBD1; CDR3 DNA: TGTGCCAGCAGCTTGGACAGGGGCCATGGCTACACCTTC; CDR3 protein: CASSLDRGHGYTF
V gene: TRBV7-8; clone size: NA; J gene: TRBJ1-4; D gene: NA; CDR3 DNA: TGTGCCAGCAGCCCGTCCTCCGGTACAGGGAAAAAACTGTTTTTT; CDR3 protein: CASSPSSGTGKKLFF
V gene: TRBV6-5; clone size: many; J gene: TRBJ1-1; D gene: NA; CDR3 DNA: TGTGCCAGTCACATTGCAGGGACCACTGAAGCTTTCTTT; CDR3 protein: CASHIAGTTEAFF
V gene: TRBV5-6; clone size: NA; J gene: TRBJ1-3; D gene: NA; CDR3 DNA: TGTGCCAGCAGCTTTGGCACTAGCTCTGGAAACACCATATATTTT; CDR3 protein: CASSFGTSSGNTIYF
V gene: TRBV4-3; clone size: NA; J gene: TRBJ1-2; D gene: NA; CDR3 DNA: TGCGCCAGCAGCCAAGTTGAGGGGGGAAGGTACACCTTC; CDR3 protein: CASSQVEGGRYTF
V gene: TRBV9; clone size: few; J gene: TRBJ2-7; D gene: TRBD2; CDR3 DNA: TGTGCCAGCAGCGTAGGGGGGGGTACGCTCTACGAGCAGTACTTC; CDR3 protein: CASSVGGGTLYEQYF
V gene: TRBV15; clone size: few; J gene: TRBJ1-1; D gene: TRBD1; CDR3 DNA: TGTGCCACCAGCGGGGACAGGGAGGTCACTGAAGCTTTCTTT; CDR3 protein: CATSGDREVTEAFF
V gene: TRBV12-3/TRBV12-4; clone size: NA; J gene: TRBJ1-6; D gene: NA; CDR3 DNA: TGTGCCAGCAGTTTAGAAACAGCGTTTAATTCACCCCTCCACTTT; CDR3 protein: CASSLETAFNSPLHF
V gene: TRBV7-9; clone size: NA; J gene: TRBJ1-6; D gene: NA; CDR3 DNA: TGTGCCAGCAGCTTAGGGGGTACACCCCTCCACTTT; CDR3 protein: CASSLGGTPLHF
V gene: TRBV7-9; clone size: NA; J gene: TRBJ1-2; D gene: TRBD1; CDR3 DNA: TGTGCCAGCAGCTCCTTACTGACAGGGAACAACAACTATGGCTACACCTTC; CDR3 protein: CASSSLLTGNNNYGYTF
V gene: TRBV14; clone size: NA; J gene: TRBJ2-1; D gene: TRBD2; CDR3 DNA: TGTGCCAGCAGCCCGTCACTAGCGGGGATCTACAATGAGCAGTTCTTC; CDR3 protein: CASSPSLAGIYNEQFF
V gene: TRBV6-5; clone size: NA; J gene: TRBJ2-1; D gene: TRBD1; CDR3 DNA: TGTGCCAGCAGACTCACGCAGGGGGCAAGCTACAATGAGCAGTTCTTC; CDR3 protein: CASRLTQGASYNEQFF
V gene: TRBV7-2; clone size: NA; J gene: TRBJ1-1; D gene: NA; CDR3 DNA: TGTGCCAGCAGCTTGCTGCAGGGGTCGAACACTGAAGCTTTCTTT; CDR3 protein: CASSLLQGSNTEAFF
V gene: TRBV19; clone size: NA; J gene: TRBJ1-4; D gene: NA; CDR3 DNA: TGTGCCATCTCGGACCATGAAGGGATGTCGTTTTTT; CDR3 protein: CAISDHEGMSFF
V gene: TRBV12-3/TRBV12-4; clone size: few; J gene: TRBJ2-2; D gene: TRBD1; CDR3 DNA: TGTGCCAGCAGTCACAACAGGGGGCGCAACACCGGGGAGCTGTTTTTT; CDR3 protein: CASSHNRGRNTGELFF
V gene: TRBV7-2; clone size: few; J gene: TRBJ1-1; D gene: NA; CDR3 DNA: TGTGCCAGCAGCCTCCAGACAGACATGAACACTGAAGCTTTCTTT; CDR3 protein: CASSLQTDMNTEAFF
V gene: TRBV4-1; clone size: few; J gene: TRBJ1-2; D gene: NA; CDR3 DNA: TGCGCCAGCAGCCAGGCCGGGACTGGATTTTATGGCTACACCTTC; CDR3 protein: CASSQAGTGFYGYTF
V gene: TRBV6-2/TRBV6-3; clone size: NA; J gene: TRBJ2-7; D gene: NA; CDR3 DNA: TGTGCCAGCAGTCCCCTGGGGACCCTCACCTACGAGCAGTACTTC; CDR3 protein: CASSPLGTLTYEQYF
V gene: TRBV2; clone size: few; J gene: TRBJ1-5; D gene: TRBD1; CDR3 DNA: TGTGCCAGCAGTGAAGGGACAGGGGGGAGGAATCAGCCCCAGCATTTT; CDR3 protein: CASSEGTGGRNQPQHF
V gene: TRBV7-2; clone size: NA; J gene: TRBJ1-2; D gene: TRBD1; CDR3 DNA: TGTGCCAGCAGCCGACAGGGGGCTAACCTAAACTATGGCTACACCTTC; CDR3 protein: CASSRQGANLNYGYTF